This passage covers 2 T cell receptor beta chains from one sample sequenced in a study of cytomegalovirus exposure and HLA in healthy donors. PCR amplification relied on 60 Vbeta primers (plus 13 Jbeta primers). Sequencing used immunoSEQ multiplex PCR; TCRdb keeps in-frame clones, though not all of them. The sample contains about 200,000 clones, 65% to 85% of which appear only once. The sample was PBMCs. These receptors came from a woman under 40 in good health and CMV-seronegative.

In the case of this clone: The junction shows a germline mismatch at one end, possibly a read error. V gene TRBV28 combines with J gene TRBJ2-1; 7 nucleotides line up with TRBD1. Germline CDR1 MDHEN, CDR2 SYDVKM. This CDR3 comprises 11 residues. CDR3 in DNA: TGTGCCAGCAGTAAACAGGGGCCTGACGTCTTC. This translates into CASSKQGPDVF.

This rearrangement joins TRBV7-9 to TRBJ2-5; possibly TRBD1 for D (5 bases). Between the trimmed V and J ends, which lost 4 bases and 5 bases, there was a span of 17 bases. CDR3 length: 15 amino acids. From germline, CDR1 is SEHNR and CDR2 FQNEAQ (reference sequence). The CDR3 protein is CASSSPGGAEETQYF. DNA for the CDR3: TGTGCCAGCAGCTCGCCAGGTGGGGCCGAGGAGACCCAGTACTTC.